A selection of T cell receptor beta chains follows, all from one sample in a study of blood T cell repertoires in COVID-19. Measured with immunoSEQ multiplex PCR; TCRdb has only the in-frame clones, and not every one. The table records under 350,000 clones, roughly 89% of them present only once. Sequencing was done on a sample of PBMCs or T cells enriched from blood (not recorded which). These receptors were collected from a woman between 35 and 50 years old who had recovered from COVID-19. Both conserved end residues are part of each CDR3. Each record gives: V gene, clone size, D gene, J gene, CDR3 protein, CDR3 DNA. D genes are given only for firm matches. A row's size may be missing; if present it is once, few, many or a size class.

TRBV7-2,NA,TRBD1,TRBJ1-2,CASSLSGGTGAPTF,TGTGCCAGCAGCTTATCTGGAGGGACAGGGGCCCCCACCTTC
TRBV11-2,NA,NA,TRBJ1-2,CASSPLASPDYGYTF,TGTGCCAGCAGCCCACTTGCATCGCCGGACTATGGCTACACCTTC
TRBV7-2,NA,NA,TRBJ1-5,CASSLEGLSNQPQHF,TGTGCCAGCAGCTTAGAAGGACTAAGCAATCAGCCCCAGCATTTT
TRBV6-6,NA,TRBD1,TRBJ1-3,CASSYSAGGDGNTIYF,TGTGCCAGCAGTTACTCCGCAGGGGGCGATGGAAACACCATATATTTT
TRBV12-5,NA,TRBD1,TRBJ1-5,CASGGGQVNQPQHF,TGTGCTAGTGGAGGAGGACAGGTCAATCAGCCCCAGCATTTT
TRBV14,NA,NA,TRBJ1-2,CTSSQSGSLYGYTF,TGTACCAGCAGCCAATCCGGGTCCCTTTATGGCTACACCTTC
TRBV4-1,NA,TRBD2,TRBJ2-3,CASSLRAGGYTDTQYF,TGCGCCAGCAGCCTCAGAGCGGGAGGATACACAGATACGCAGTATTTT
TRBV6-5,NA,NA,TRBJ2-1,CATTTIAHEQFF,TGTGCCACCACCACCATAGCCCATGAGCAGTTCTTC
TRBV2,few,TRBD1,TRBJ1-1,CASGGQDNTEAFF,TGTGCCAGCGGGGGACAGGACAACACTGAAGCTTTCTTT
TRBV6-2/TRBV6-3,NA,NA,TRBJ1-2,CASSPPREDYGYTF,TGTGCCAGCAGTCCGCCCAGGGAGGACTATGGCTACACCTTC
TRBV7-8,few,NA,TRBJ2-2,CASSFLTGDTGELFF,TGTGCCAGCAGCTTTCTGACTGGAGACACCGGGGAGCTGTTTTTT
TRBV4-2,NA,NA,TRBJ1-2,CASSHGADYGYTF,TGTGCCAGCAGCCACGGAGCCGACTATGGCTACACCTTC
TRBV6-1,once,TRBD1,TRBJ2-1,CASSAPPDRVRNEQFF,TGTGCCAGCAGTGCGCCACCAGACAGGGTCAGGAATGAGCAGTTCTTC
TRBV6-2/TRBV6-3,NA,NA,TRBJ1-5,CASTPGTTNQPQHF,TGTGCCAGCACCCCCGGGACAACTAATCAGCCCCAGCATTTT
TRBV24-1,NA,NA,TRBJ2-2,CATSARLSTGELFF,TGTGCCACCAGTGCACGACTTTCGACCGGGGAGCTGTTTTTT
TRBV9,NA,TRBD1,TRBJ1-4,CASSVRTGSGEKLFF,TGTGCCAGCAGCGTACGGACAGGGTCAGGTGAAAAACTGTTTTTT
TRBV6-2/TRBV6-3,NA,NA,TRBJ1-1,CASSYSGGGTEAFF,TGTGCCAGCAGTTACTCTGGGGGAGGCACTGAAGCTTTCTTT
TRBV7-2,NA,TRBD1,TRBJ1-1,CASSFVAQGMNTEAFF,TGTGCCAGCAGCTTCGTGGCACAGGGGATGAACACTGAAGCTTTCTTT
TRBV6-1,NA,TRBD1,TRBJ1-4,CASSEGMRGQGKLFF,TGTGCCAGCAGTGAAGGGATGAGGGGGCAGGGAAAACTGTTTTTT
TRBV27,NA,NA,TRBJ2-7,CASSPKPESSSYEQYF,TGTGCCAGCAGTCCCAAACCCGAATCGAGCTCCTACGAGCAGTACTTC
TRBV6-4,NA,NA,TRBJ1-1,CASSDPAGSEAFF,TGTGCCAGCAGTGACCCCGCGGGCAGTGAAGCTTTCTTT
TRBV18,NA,TRBD1,TRBJ2-7,CASSSTLTGGKGEQYF,TGTGCCAGCTCCTCTACCTTGACAGGGGGCAAAGGCGAGCAGTACTTC
TRBV12-3/TRBV12-4,NA,NA,TRBJ2-1,CASSLAENEQFF,TGTGCCAGCAGTTTGGCGGAGAATGAGCAGTTCTTC
TRBV27,NA,TRBD1,TRBJ1-1,CASSSHGQANTEAFF,TGTGCCAGCAGTTCCCACGGACAGGCGAACACTGAAGCTTTCTTT
TRBV18,NA,TRBD1,TRBJ1-2,CASSPGTGGWYGYTF,TGTGCCAGCTCACCTGGGACAGGGGGCTGGTATGGCTACACCTTC
TRBV10-2,once,TRBD1,TRBJ1-2,CASSTTGGNYGYTF,TGCGCCAGCAGTACGACAGGGGGCAACTATGGCTACACCTTC
TRBV29-1,NA,TRBD1,TRBJ2-7,CSARQGFYEQYF,TGCAGCGCCAGACAGGGGTTCTACGAGCAGTACTTC
TRBV28,NA,NA,TRBJ1-1,CASSLGGVNTEAFF,TGTGCCAGCAGTTTGGGGGGGGTGAACACTGAAGCTTTCTTT
TRBV6-2/TRBV6-3,NA,TRBD1,TRBJ1-2,CASSQRQGTVLRGYTF,TGTGCCAGCAGCCAAAGACAGGGTACTGTATTGCGGGGCTACACCTTC
TRBV19,NA,TRBD1,TRBJ1-3,CASSTGQVGNTIYF,TGTGCCAGTAGTACCGGACAGGTGGGAAACACCATATATTTT
TRBV9,NA,NA,TRBJ1-6,CASSTSPQLDSPLHF,TGTGCCAGCAGCACGAGCCCTCAATTGGATTCACCCCTCCACTTT
TRBV30,NA,TRBD1,TRBJ2-3,CAWSLQGWDTDTQYF,TGTGCCTGGAGTCTACAGGGGTGGGACACAGATACGCAGTATTTT
TRBV4-1,once,NA,TRBJ1-5,CASSQVGGQPQHF,TGCGCCAGCAGCCAAGTGGGGGGTCAGCCCCAGCATTTT
TRBV19,NA,NA,TRBJ1-2,CASSTNRQAPFGYTF,TGTGCCAGTAGTACAAATAGACAGGCCCCCTTTGGCTACACCTTC
TRBV2,NA,TRBD2,TRBJ2-3,CASSATGTSGKVSTDTQYF,TGTGCCAGCAGCGCTACCGGGACTAGCGGGAAGGTCTCCACAGATACGCAGTATTTT
TRBV5-8,NA,NA,TRBJ1-2,CAGATRDSTRASYTF,TGTGCCGGCGCGACTCGGGACTCAACACGGGCTAGCTACACCTTC
TRBV7-8,NA,TRBD2,TRBJ2-3,CASSLEKASGGADTQYF,TGTGCCAGCAGCTTAGAAAAGGCTAGCGGGGGGGCTGATACGCAGTATTTT